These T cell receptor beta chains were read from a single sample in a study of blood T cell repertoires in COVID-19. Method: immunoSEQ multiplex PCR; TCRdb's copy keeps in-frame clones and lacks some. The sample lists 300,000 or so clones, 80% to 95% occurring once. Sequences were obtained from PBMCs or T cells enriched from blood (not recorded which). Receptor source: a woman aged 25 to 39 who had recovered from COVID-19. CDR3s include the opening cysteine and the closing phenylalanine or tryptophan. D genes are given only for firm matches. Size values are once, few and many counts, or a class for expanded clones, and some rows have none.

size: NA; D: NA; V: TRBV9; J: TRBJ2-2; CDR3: CASSVGGEANTGELFF; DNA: TGTGCCAGCAGCGTAGGGGGGGAGGCGAACACCGGGGAGCTGTTTTTT
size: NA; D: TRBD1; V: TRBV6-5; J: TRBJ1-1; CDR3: CASSYRTGVDTEAFF; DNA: TGTGCCAGCAGTTACCGGACAGGGGTGGACACTGAAGCTTTCTTT
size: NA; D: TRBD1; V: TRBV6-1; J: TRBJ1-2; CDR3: CASSEPIRGNTAFYGYTF; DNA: TGTGCCAGCAGTGAGCCGATCAGGGGGAACACCGCCTTCTATGGCTACACCTTC
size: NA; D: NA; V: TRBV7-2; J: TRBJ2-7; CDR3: CASSSAGGVSYEQYF; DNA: TGTGCCAGCAGCTCAGCGGGCGGGGTCTCCTACGAGCAGTACTTC
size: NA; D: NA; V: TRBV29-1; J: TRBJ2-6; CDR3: CSVGTGANVLTF; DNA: TGCAGCGTTGGGACAGGGGCCAACGTCCTGACTTTC
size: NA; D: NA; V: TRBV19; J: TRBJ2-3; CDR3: CASSIGQFWVPTDTQYF; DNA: TGTGCCAGTAGTATTGGGCAGTTCTGGGTGCCCACAGATACGCAGTATTTT
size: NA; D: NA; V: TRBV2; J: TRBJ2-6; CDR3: CASRDRSGANVLTF; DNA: TGTGCCAGCAGAGACAGGTCTGGGGCCAACGTCCTGACTTTC
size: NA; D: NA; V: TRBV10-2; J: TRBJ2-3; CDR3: CASSKGPDTQYF; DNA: TGCGCCAGCAGTAAGGGGCCAGATACGCAGTATTTT
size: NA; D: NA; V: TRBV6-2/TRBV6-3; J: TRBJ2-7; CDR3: CASSYSNYEQYF; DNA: TGTGCCAGCAGTTACTCCAACTACGAGCAGTACTTC
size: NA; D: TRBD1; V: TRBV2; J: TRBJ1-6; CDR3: CASRGQANSPLHF; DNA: TGTGCCAGCAGAGGACAGGCTAATTCACCCCTCCACTTT
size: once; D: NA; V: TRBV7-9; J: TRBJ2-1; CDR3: CASSRSENEQFF; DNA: TGTGCCAGCAGTAGATCTGAGAATGAGCAGTTCTTC
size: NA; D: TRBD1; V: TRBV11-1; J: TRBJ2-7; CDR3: CASTTGQATSYEQYF; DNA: TGTGCCAGCACCACGGGACAGGCGACCTCCTACGAGCAGTACTTC
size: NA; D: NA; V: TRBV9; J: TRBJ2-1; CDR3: CASSVGRGSYNEQFF; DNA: TGTGCCAGCAGCGTAGGAAGGGGCTCCTACAATGAGCAGTTCTTC
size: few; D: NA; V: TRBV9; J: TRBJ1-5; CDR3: CASSADNQPQHF; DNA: TGTGCCAGCAGCGCAGACAATCAGCCCCAGCATTTT
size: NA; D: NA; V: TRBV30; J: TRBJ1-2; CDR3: CAWSVALNYGYTF; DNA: TGTGCCTGGAGTGTAGCGTTAAACTATGGCTACACCTTC
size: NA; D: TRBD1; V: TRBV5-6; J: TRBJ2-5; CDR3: CASRRTGVDQETQYF; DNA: TGTGCCAGCAGGAGGACAGGGGTAGACCAAGAGACCCAGTACTTC
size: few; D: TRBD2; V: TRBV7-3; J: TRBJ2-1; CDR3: CASSLIGRTSGTYNEQFF; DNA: TGTGCCAGCAGCTTAATAGGACGTACTAGCGGAACCTACAATGAGCAGTTCTTC
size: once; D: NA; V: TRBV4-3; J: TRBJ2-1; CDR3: CASSQEGAWHNEQFF; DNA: TGCGCCAGCAGCCAAGAAGGGGCCTGGCACAATGAGCAGTTCTTC
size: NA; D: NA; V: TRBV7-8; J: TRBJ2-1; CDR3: CASSLAVGGTYNEQFF; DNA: TGTGCCAGCAGCTTAGCGGTGGGAGGCACCTACAATGAGCAGTTCTTC
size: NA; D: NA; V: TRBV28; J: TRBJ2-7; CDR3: CASTDSPSYEQYF; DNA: TGTGCCAGCACCGACTCCCCCTCCTACGAGCAGTACTTC
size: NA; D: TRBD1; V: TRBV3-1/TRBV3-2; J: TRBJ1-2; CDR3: CASSQTGIYGYTF; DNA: TGTGCCAGCAGCCAGACAGGGATCTATGGCTACACCTTC
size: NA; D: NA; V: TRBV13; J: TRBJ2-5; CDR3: CASSTRQQETQYF; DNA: TGTGCCAGCAGCACCCGACAACAAGAGACCCAGTACTTC
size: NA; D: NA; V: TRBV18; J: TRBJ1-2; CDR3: CASSPGQLNYGYTF; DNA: TGTGCCAGCTCACCCGGACAGCTTAACTATGGCTACACCTTC
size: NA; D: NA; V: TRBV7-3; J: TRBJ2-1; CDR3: CASSLSGHSNEQFF; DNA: TGTGCCAGCAGCTTATCGGGACACTCGAATGAGCAGTTCTTC
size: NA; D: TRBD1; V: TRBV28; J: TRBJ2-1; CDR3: CASSFRTVLVGQGVFF; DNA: TGTGCCAGCAGTTTTCGGACGGTTCTGGTCGGACAGGGAGTTTTCTTC
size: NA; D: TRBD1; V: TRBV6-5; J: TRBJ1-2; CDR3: CASSYGTGGSYGYTF; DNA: TGTGCCAGCAGTTATGGGACAGGGGGCAGCTATGGCTACACCTTC
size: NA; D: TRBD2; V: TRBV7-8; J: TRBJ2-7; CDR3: CASSLLAGIYEQYF; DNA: TGTGCCAGCAGCTTACTAGCGGGCATCTACGAGCAGTACTTC
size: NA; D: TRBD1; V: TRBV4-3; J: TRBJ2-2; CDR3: CASSRTGTGGTGELFF; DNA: TGCGCCAGCAGCCGCACAGGGACAGGGGGAACCGGGGAGCTGTTTTTT
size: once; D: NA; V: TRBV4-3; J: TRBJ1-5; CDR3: CASSQVQGQPQHF; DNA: TGCGCCAGCAGCCAAGTTCAGGGTCAGCCCCAGCATTTT
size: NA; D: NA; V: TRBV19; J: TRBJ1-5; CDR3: CASGASTGMQPNSNQPQHF; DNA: TGTGCCAGTGGGGCTTCTACAGGGATGCAGCCAAATAGCAATCAGCCCCAGCATTTT
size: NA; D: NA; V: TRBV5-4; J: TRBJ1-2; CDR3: CASSLAQGGIGYTF; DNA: TGTGCCAGCAGCTTGGCTCAGGGAGGTATTGGCTACACCTTC
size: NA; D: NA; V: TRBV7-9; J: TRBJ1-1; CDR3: CASSALGQNTEAFF; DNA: TGTGCCAGCAGCGCCCTCGGACAGAACACTGAAGCTTTCTTT
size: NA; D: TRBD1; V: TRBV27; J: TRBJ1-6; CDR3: CASSLGQVNSPLHF; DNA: TGTGCCAGCAGTTTAGGACAGGTGAATTCACCCCTCCACTTT
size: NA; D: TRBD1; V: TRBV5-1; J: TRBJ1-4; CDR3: CASSLGTGEEKLFF; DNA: TGCGCCAGCAGCCTCGGGACAGGGGAAGAAAAACTGTTTTTT
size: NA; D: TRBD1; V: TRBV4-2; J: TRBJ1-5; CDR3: CASSQDRQGGDYSNQPQHF; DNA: TGTGCCAGCAGCCAAGATCGACAGGGGGGTGATTATAGCAATCAGCCCCAGCATTTT
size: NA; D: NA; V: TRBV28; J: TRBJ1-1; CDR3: CASSSPQGFTEAFF; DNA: TGTGCCAGCAGTTCCCCACAGGGTTTTACTGAAGCTTTCTTT
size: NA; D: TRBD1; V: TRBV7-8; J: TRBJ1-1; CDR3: CASSLARYRTGSRTEAFF; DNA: TGTGCCAGCAGCTTAGCACGCTACCGGACAGGGAGTAGGACTGAAGCTTTCTTT
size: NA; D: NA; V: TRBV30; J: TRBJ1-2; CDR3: CAWSVLTGIHYGYTF; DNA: TGTGCCTGGAGTGTACTCACAGGGATCCACTATGGCTACACCTTC
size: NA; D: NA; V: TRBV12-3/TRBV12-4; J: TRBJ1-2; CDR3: CASSSWTVGYTF; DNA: TGTGCCAGCAGTTCCTGGACAGTGGGCTACACCTTC
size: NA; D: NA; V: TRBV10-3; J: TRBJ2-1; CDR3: CAISESGQFNEQFF; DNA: TGTGCCATCAGTGAGTCAGGACAGTTCAATGAGCAGTTCTTC
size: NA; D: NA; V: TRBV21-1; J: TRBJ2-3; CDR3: CASSGDRDPTDTQYF; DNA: TGTGCCAGCAGCGGTGACAGGGATCCCACAGATACGCAGTATTTT
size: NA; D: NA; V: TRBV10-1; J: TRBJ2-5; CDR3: CASSQGRGETQYF; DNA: TGCGCCAGCAGCCAGGGAAGAGGAGAGACCCAGTACTTC
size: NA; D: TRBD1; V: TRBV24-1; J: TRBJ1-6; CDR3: CATSEGQGNSPLHF; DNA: TGTGCCACCAGTGAAGGACAGGGGAATTCACCCCTCCACTTT
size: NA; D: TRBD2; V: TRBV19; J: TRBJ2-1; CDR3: CASSLSGSYEQFF; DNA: TGTGCCAGTAGCCTTAGCGGGAGTTATGAGCAGTTCTTC
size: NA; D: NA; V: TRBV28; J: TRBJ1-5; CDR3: CASSFETINQPQHF; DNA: TGTGCCAGCAGTTTCGAGACTATCAATCAGCCCCAGCATTTT
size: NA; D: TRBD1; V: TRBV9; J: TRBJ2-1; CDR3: CASSEPGQGVGEQFF; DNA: TGTGCCAGCAGCGAACCGGGACAGGGCGTTGGTGAGCAGTTCTTC
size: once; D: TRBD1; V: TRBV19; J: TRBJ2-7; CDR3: CASSPSDRGYEQYF; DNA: TGTGCCAGTAGTCCATCGGACAGGGGTTACGAGCAGTACTTC
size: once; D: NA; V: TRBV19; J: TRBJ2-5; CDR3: CASSIIRAPQETQYF; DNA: TGTGCCAGTAGTATCATCAGGGCTCCTCAAGAGACCCAGTACTTC
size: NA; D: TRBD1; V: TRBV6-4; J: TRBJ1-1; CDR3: CASRKDRGHTEAFF; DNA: TGTGCCAGCAGGAAAGACAGGGGGCATACTGAAGCTTTCTTT